These 10 T cell receptor beta chains share one sample of origin, sequenced in a study of CD8 T cells in ankylosing spondylitis. Regarding the study as a whole: Within ankylosing spondylitis blood, a TCR beta motif made up of roughly eight highly homologous variants appeared to be characteristic.

Their specific antigens are unknown. One entry per CDR3 protein, called by TCRdb with MiXCR from the 5' RACE reads. The sample gives approximately 540,000 distinct CDR3 sequences, 10% to 15% of which show up once; over 6.5% is in the top ten. Specimen: blood, either unsorted or a sorted T cell fraction (not recorded which). These receptors were collected from a male donor with ankylosing spondylitis.

The V gene is TRBV5-6, the J gene TRBJ2-2, with D unresolved. CDR3 size: 15 residues. Germline V gene lookup returns CDR1 SGHDT and CDR2 YYEEEE. V dropped 1 base and J dropped 1 base, with 8 bases sitting between them. The chain's CDR3 is CASSLWRGNTGELFF. The CDR3 coding sequence is TGTGCCAGCAGCTTGTGGAGAGGGAACACCGGGGAGCTGTTTTTT.

This clonotype came up many times. The chain joins TRBV20-1 to TRBJ2-5, with D uncertain. There are 12 residues in the CDR3. Trimming took 6 bases from V and 6 from J, leaving 14 bases between them. CDR1 is DFQATT and CDR2 is SNEGSKA in the germline V gene (reference sequence). The CDR3 sequence is CSAGRTVQTQYF. The DNA of the CDR3 is TGCAGTGCCGGTAGGACGGTGCAGACCCAGTACTTC.

This clonotype appeared a few times. The rearrangement joins TRBV18 to TRBJ2-3, with D perhaps matching TRBD2 (6 bases). Trimming removed 9 bases from V and 1 base from J, with 14 bases in between. This CDR3 region has 14 residues. The germline V gene has CDR1 KGHSH and CDR2 LQKENI. Here the CDR3 DNA reads TGTGCCAGTCGCGGGATAAGGGGCACAGATACGCAGTATTTT. This encodes CASRGIRGTDTQYF.

This clonotype was seen a few times. The V gene is TRBV7-2, the J gene TRBJ1-1; 7 bases align to TRBD1. The V gene's germline CDR1 is SGHTA and CDR2 FQGNSA. The CDR3 consists of 14 residues. V was pared by 4 bases and J by 6 bases, with 8 bases of the junction left unmatched. CDR3 DNA sequence: TGTGCCAGCAGCTCTGACAGGGTATCCGCTGAAGCTTTCTTT. Translating it yields CASSSDRVSAEAFF.

This clonotype was seen a handful of times. V and J are TRBV15 and TRBJ1-1, with D perhaps TRBD1 (5 bases). The germline V and J ends were trimmed by 0 bases and 5 bases, with 7 bases remaining between them. Germline values: CDR1 LNHNV, CDR2 YYDKDF (reference sequence). CDR3 length: 13 amino acids. The CDR3 nucleotides read TGTGCCACCAGCAGAGAACAGGCTACTGAAGCTTTCTTT. Translation gives CATSREQATEAFF.

This clonotype was counted a few times. This CDR3 is CSARPQGALNTEAFF. In nucleotides, the CDR3 is TGCAGTGCTAGACCACAGGGGGCCCTGAACACTGAAGCTTTCTTT. This sequence joins TRBV20-1 and TRBJ1-1; 9 bases are a match to TRBD1. CDR3 length: 15 residues. With 2 bases clipped from V and 0 bases from J, the junction kept 4 bases outside the gene matches. Germline V CDR1 and CDR2: DFQATT, SNEGSKA (reference sequence).

The chain recombines TRBV20-1 with TRBJ2-3, with TRBD1 identical over 7 bases. V shed 0 bases and J 2 bases; nucleotides not matched to a gene: 11. The CDR3 has 17 residues. Germline V lookup: CDR1 DFQATT, CDR2 SNEGSKA (reference sequence). The CDR3: CSARDWRGDSTTDTQYF. The CDR3 DNA reads TGCAGTGCTAGAGATTGGAGAGGGGACAGCACCACAGATACGCAGTATTTT.

This clonotype has only a few counts. The J gene is TRBJ2-1, the V gene TRBV7-8, with TRBD2 matching over 9 bases. CDR3 length: 14 residues. Germline CDR1 and CDR2: SGHVS and FQNEAQ. Unmatched junction bases numbered 5, after V lost 2 bases and J lost 9 bases. CDR3 bases: TGTGCCAGCAGCTTACTCGCGGGAGGGATTGAGCAGTTCTTC. Residues: CASSLLAGGIEQFF.

This clonotype was seen a handful of times. CDR3 nucleotide sequence: TGCAGCGTTGAAGTTGACTACGAGCAGTACGTC. Translated: CSVEVDYEQYV. The chain is built from TRBV29-1 and TRBJ2-7; D is undetermined. V was trimmed by 1 base and J by 3 bases, leaving 4 bases between them. This CDR3 contains 11 residues. CDR1 is SQVTM, CDR2 ANQGSEA, per germline.

The V call is TRBV20-1, the J call TRBJ2-1; the D call may be TRBD1 or TRBD2 (6 bases each). Germline V gene lookup returns CDR1 DFQATT and CDR2 SNEGSKA (reference sequence). This CDR3 is built from 13 residues. Trimming cost V 5 bases and J 6 bases, with 14 bases left between them. The CDR3 nucleotides are TGCAGTGCTCCCCTTGGGGGGCTCAATGAGCAGTTCTTC. Its translation: CSAPLGGLNEQFF.